Below, one TCR beta chain is given with its context. This entry is derived from a study of CD8 T cells in Susac syndrome. A quantity of about 0.5 to 1 ug RNA underwent reverse transcription using random hexamers. TCRdb reprocessed the immunoSEQ multiplex PCR reads with MiXCR, giving one entry per CDR3 protein. The sample has under 550,000 distinct CDR3 sequences; more than 80% are singletons. This TCR came from a human donor with multiple sclerosis. Sequencing input: CD8+ T cells from PBMCs.

The CDR3 DNA reads as TGTGCCAGCAGTTTAGCGGCAGATATATACAATGAGCAGTTCTTC. Its protein is CASSLAADIYNEQFF. V and J are TRBV28 and TRBJ2-1, with D hard to call. This CDR3 is 15 amino acids long. Germline CDR1 and CDR2: MDHEN and SYDVKM. Trimming removed 2 bases from V and 4 bases from J, with 12 bases in between.